This T cell receptor (beta chain) originates from a study of blood T cells in healthy people across ages. Study results and caveats: Whereas aged donors had fewer naive CD4+ cells, long-lived donors had more of them and higher diversity.

Next came a second PCR, run for about 6 to 12 cycles, which used a sample-barcoded 5' primer along with a J-beta primer mix. Carrying 12 random nucleotides, a template-switch adaptor labeled each individual cDNA molecule. From the 5' RACE reads, TCRdb called clonotypes with MiXCR, one entry per CDR3 protein. This sample has 450,000 to 650,000 distinct CDR3 sequences, with less than 25% found just once. With regard to this clonotype: What it recognizes is unknown. Possible read error: a much larger clone is one base away.

CDR1 and CDR2 from the germline V gene are SQVTM and ANQGSEA. This CDR3 is 10 amino acids long. These data are also associated with another study on T cells of mothers and their children.

This sequence originates from a boy under 18 in good health. Specimen: blood. The chain employs TRBV29-1 and TRBJ2-4; D gene ambiguous. The CDR3 spells CSVRTNIRYF. The CDR3 DNA sequence: TGCAGCGTTAGAACTAACATTCGGTACTTC.